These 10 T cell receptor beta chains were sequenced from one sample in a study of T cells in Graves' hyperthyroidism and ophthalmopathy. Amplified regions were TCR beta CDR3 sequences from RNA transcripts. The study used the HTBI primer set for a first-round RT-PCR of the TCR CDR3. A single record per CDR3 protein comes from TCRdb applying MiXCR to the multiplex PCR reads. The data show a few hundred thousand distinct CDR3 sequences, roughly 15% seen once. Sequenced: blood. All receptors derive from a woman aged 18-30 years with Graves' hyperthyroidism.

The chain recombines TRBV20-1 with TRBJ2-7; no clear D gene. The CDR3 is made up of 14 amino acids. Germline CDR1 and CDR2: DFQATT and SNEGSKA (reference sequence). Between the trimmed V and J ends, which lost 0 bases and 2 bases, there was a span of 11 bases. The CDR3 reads CSARDRGSTYEQYF. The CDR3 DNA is TGCAGTGCTAGAGATCGCGGCTCAACCTACGAGCAGTACTTC.

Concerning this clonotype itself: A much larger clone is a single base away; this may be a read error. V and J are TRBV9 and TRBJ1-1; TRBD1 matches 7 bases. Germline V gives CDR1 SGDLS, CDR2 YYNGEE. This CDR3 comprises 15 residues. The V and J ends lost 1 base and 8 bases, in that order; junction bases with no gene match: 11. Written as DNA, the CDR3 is TGTGCCAGCAGCGTACTAGAGGGGGCGAGGTCGGAAGCTTTCTTT. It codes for CASSVLEGARSEAFF.

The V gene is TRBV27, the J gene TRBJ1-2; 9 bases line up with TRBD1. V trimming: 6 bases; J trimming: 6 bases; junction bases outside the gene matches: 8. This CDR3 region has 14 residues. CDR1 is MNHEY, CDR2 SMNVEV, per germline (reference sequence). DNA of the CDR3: TGTGCCAGCAGGGGGACAGGGTTTTTTGATGGCTACACCTTC. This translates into CASRGTGFFDGYTF.

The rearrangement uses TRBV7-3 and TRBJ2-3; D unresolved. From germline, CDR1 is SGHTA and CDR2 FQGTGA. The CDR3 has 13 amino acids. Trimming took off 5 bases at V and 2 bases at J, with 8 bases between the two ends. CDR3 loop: CASSQIFTDTQYF. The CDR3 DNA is TGTGCCAGCAGCCAGATCTTCACAGATACGCAGTATTTT.

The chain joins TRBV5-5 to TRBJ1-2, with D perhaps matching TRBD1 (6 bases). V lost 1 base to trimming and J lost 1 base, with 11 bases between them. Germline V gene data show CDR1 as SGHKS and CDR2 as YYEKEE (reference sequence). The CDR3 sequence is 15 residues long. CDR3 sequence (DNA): TGTGCCAGCAGCTTGTCAGGGGTTAGTAACTATGGCTACACCTTC. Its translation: CASSLSGVSNYGYTF.

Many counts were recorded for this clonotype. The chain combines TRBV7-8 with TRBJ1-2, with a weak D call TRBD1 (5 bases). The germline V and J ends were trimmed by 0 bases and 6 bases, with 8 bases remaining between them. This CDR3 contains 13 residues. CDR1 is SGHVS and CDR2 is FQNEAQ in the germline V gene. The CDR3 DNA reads TGTGCCAGCAGCTTAGCAGGCAGGGATGGCTACACCTTC. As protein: CASSLAGRDGYTF.

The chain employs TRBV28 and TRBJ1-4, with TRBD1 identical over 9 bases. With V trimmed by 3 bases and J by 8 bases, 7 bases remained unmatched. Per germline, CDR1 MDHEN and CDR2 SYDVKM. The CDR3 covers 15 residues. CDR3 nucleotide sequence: TGTGCCAGCAGTTTGCACGGACAGGGGATGGAAAAACTGTTTTTT. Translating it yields CASSLHGQGMEKLFF.

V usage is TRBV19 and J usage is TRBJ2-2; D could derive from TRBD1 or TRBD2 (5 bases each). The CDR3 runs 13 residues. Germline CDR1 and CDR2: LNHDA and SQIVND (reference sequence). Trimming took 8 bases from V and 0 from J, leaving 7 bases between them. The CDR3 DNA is TGTGCCAGTGGGACGGCGAACACCGGGGAGCTGTTTTTT. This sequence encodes CASGTANTGELFF.

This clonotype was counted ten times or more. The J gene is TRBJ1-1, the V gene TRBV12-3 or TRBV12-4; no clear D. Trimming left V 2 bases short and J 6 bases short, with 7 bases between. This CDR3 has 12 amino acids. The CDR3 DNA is TGTGCCAGCAGTTTACAGGTCCCTGAAGCTTTCTTT. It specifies CASSLQVPEAFF.

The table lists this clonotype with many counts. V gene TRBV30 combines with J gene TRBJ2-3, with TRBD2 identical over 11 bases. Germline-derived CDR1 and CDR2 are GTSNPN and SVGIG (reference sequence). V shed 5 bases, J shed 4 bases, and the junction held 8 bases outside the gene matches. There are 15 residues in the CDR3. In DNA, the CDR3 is TGTGCCTGGGGGCTACTAGCGGGAGTGGCAGATACGCAGTATTTT. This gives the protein CAWGLLAGVADTQYF.